The 10 T cell receptor beta chains reported below all come from one sample, sequenced in a study of blood T cells in healthy people across ages. The use of a sample-barcoded 5' primer and a J-beta primer mix characterized a second PCR of about 6 to 11 cycles. A single record per CDR3 protein comes from TCRdb applying MiXCR to the 5' RACE reads. The table lists about 1.8 million distinct CDR3 sequences, just under 50% of them singletons. Input material: blood. Every receptor here comes from a woman aged 40 to 50 in good health.

This clonotype was counted between two and nine times. J is TRBJ2-3 and V is TRBV7-2; D gene ambiguous. The CDR3 spans 13 residues. V lost 9 bases to trimming and J lost 1 base, with 11 bases between them. Germline V gives CDR1 SGHTA, CDR2 FQGNSA. CDR3 protein: CASATDGTDTQYF. In DNA form, the CDR3 reads TGTGCCAGTGCAACCGACGGCACAGATACGCAGTATTTT. The whole variable domain, remainder taken from reference TRBV7-2 and TRBJ2-3, is GAGVSQSPSNKVTEKGKDVELRCDPISGHTALYWYRQSLGQGLEFLIYFQGNSAPDKSGLPSDRFSAERTGGSVSTLTIQRTQQEDSAVYLCASATDGTDTQYFGPGTRLTVL.

In its sample, this clonotype was seen a few times. This chain connects TRBV27 to TRBJ1-2; D not resolved. Trimming cost V 8 bases and J 10 bases, with 14 bases left between them. CDR1 is MNHEY, CDR2 SMNVEV, per germline (reference sequence). The CDR3 sequence is 11 residues long. The CDR3 nucleotides read TGTGCCAGCTTACCCGGCCGACTCTACACCTTC. The encoded protein is CASLPGRLYTF.

The gene calls are TRBV9 and TRBJ1-2; 7 bases are shared with TRBD1. V lost 1 base to trimming and J lost 6 bases; unmatched junction nucleotides: 9. Germline CDR1 reads SGDLS; CDR2 reads YYNGEE. The CDR3 is 15 residues long. The CDR3 reads CASSVFPGGGNGYTF. The CDR3 coding sequence is TGTGCCAGCAGCGTATTCCCAGGGGGTGGCAATGGCTACACCTTC.

This clonotype was recorded a few times. J is TRBJ2-7 and V is TRBV29-1, with 12 bases matching TRBD2. There are 12 residues in the CDR3. The germline V gene has CDR1 SQVTM and CDR2 ANQGSEA. V was clipped by 6 bases and J by 6 bases; unmatched bases: 3. Here the CDR3 reads CSVLAGGLEQYF. The CDR3 nucleotides read TGCAGCGTGCTAGCGGGGGGGCTCGAGCAGTACTTC.

This chain joins TRBV20-1 and TRBJ2-4; D possibly corresponds to TRBD2 (5 bases). The DNA matches TRBJ2-7 better at its end, which makes the J call doubtful. The CDR3 contains 15 residues. Germline V gene data show CDR1 as DFQATT and CDR2 as SNEGSKA (reference sequence). The CDR3 nucleotides read TGCAGTGCTAGAGATCAGGAGCGGCGGTCCTACGAGCAGTACTTC. Its protein product is CSARDQERRSYEQYF.

The chain uses TRBV6-2 or TRBV6-3 and TRBJ2-1; 8 positions match TRBD1. The CDR3 consists of 17 residues. Germline trimming cut 2 bases from V and 0 bases from J; bases unmatched to any gene: 6. CDR1 is MNHEY and CDR2 is SVGEGT in the germline V gene. The CDR3 DNA follows: TGTGCCAGCAGTTACGGGACAGGCTTACGCTCCTACAATGAGCAGTTCTTC. Translating gives CASSYGTGLRSYNEQFF.

This clonotype appeared a few times. The chain has TRBV4-2 and TRBJ1-2; the match to TRBD1 covers 9 bases. The CDR3 is 14 residues long. The germline gives CDR1 LGHNA, CDR2 YNFKEQ. V was pared by 6 bases and J by 7 bases, with 9 bases of the junction left unmatched. The CDR3 DNA reads as TGTGCCAGCAGGCCCGGGACAGGGCAGGGTGGCTACACCTTC. Amino acid sequence: CASRPGTGQGGYTF.

As DNA, the CDR3 is TGTGCCAGCAGGAGGGGGCCGAAGAACACTGAAGCTTTCTTT. Protein: CASRRGPKNTEAFF. The V and J genes are TRBV6-5 and TRBJ1-1, with TRBD1 matching over 7 bases. V shed 6 bases and J 1 base; nucleotides not matched to a gene: 5. Germline V gene lookup returns CDR1 MNHEY and CDR2 SVGAGI. This CDR3 has 14 amino acids.

This chain joins TRBV7-9 and TRBJ2-5, with 9 bases that match TRBD1. The CDR3 totals 14 residues. Trimming cost V 4 bases and J 1 base; bases outside gene matches: 1. Germline loops: CDR1 SEHNR, CDR2 FQNEAQ (reference sequence). CDR3 coding DNA: TGTGCCAGCAGCTGGACAGGGGCCCAAGAGACCCAGTACTTC. This gives the protein CASSWTGAQETQYF.

This clonotype appeared once. V and J are TRBV4-2 and TRBJ1-2; tentative D call: TRBD1 (5 bases). Germline V gives CDR1 LGHNA, CDR2 YNFKEQ. This CDR3 is built from 15 residues. Between the trimmed V and J ends, which lost 3 bases and 4 bases, there was a span of 15 bases. CDR3 sequence (DNA): TGTGCCAGCAGCCACGACTTGGGTGGGGCCTATGGCTACACCTTC. Translating it yields CASSHDLGGAYGYTF.